One sample yielded the 29 T cell receptor beta chains listed below, sequenced in a study of cytomegalovirus exposure and HLA in healthy donors. PCR used 60 Vbeta primers and 13 Jbeta primers. Sequencing used immunoSEQ multiplex PCR; TCRdb keeps in-frame clones, though not all of them. Of about 140,000 clones listed, about 66% are singletons. The sample taken for sequencing was PBMCs. The receptors shown here come from a male donor in good health and CMV-seronegative.

The chain has TRBV6-5 and TRBJ1-1; weak D call: TRBD1 (6 bases). This CDR3 is 15 amino acids long. V lost 5 bases, J lost 6 bases, and 19 bases lay in between. The germline gives CDR1 MNHEY, CDR2 SVGAGI. The CDR3 coding sequence is TGTGCCAGCAGTCCGGGAAACTCGGGGGGCCCTGAAGCTTTCTTT. Translating it yields CASSPGNSGGPEAFF.

The chain has TRBV18 and TRBJ1-1; D is possibly TRBD1 (6 bases). Germline V gives CDR1 KGHSH, CDR2 LQKENI. The ends were cut back, 0 bases at V and 2 bases at J, with 13 bases in the middle. The CDR3 is 16 residues long. This CDR3 is CASSPPSQGINTEAFF. CDR3 DNA: TGTGCCAGCTCACCACCTTCTCAGGGGATTAACACTGAAGCTTTCTTT.

This clone was found a few times. The rearrangement uses TRBV4-1 and TRBJ1-4, with D perhaps matching TRBD1 (5 bases). Germline V lookup: CDR1 MGHRA, CDR2 YSYEKL. Trimming removed 4 bases from V and 5 bases from J, with 17 bases in between. The length of the CDR3 is 16 residues. The CDR3 DNA is TGCGCCAGCAGCCGGGTCGTCCTGGGGGGAAATGAAAAACTGTTTTTT. It translates to CASSRVVLGGNEKLFF.

The chain couples TRBV5-1 to TRBJ1-2, with 8 bases matching TRBD1. V lost 4 bases and J lost 5; bases outside the gene matches: 10. Per the germline V gene, CDR1 is SGHRS and CDR2 is YFSETQ. This CDR3 is 15 amino acids long. The CDR3 protein is CASSVQAGGGYGYTF. DNA of the CDR3: TGCGCCAGCAGCGTACAAGCAGGGGGCGGGTATGGCTACACCTTC. The entire variable domain, with the rest obtained from reference TRBV5-1 and TRBJ1-2, is as follows: KAGVTQTPRYLIKTRGQQVTLSCSPISGHRSVSWYQQTPGQGLQFLFEYFSETQRNKGNFPGRFSGRQFSNSRSEMNVSTLELGDSALYLCASSVQAGGGYGYTFGSGTRLTVV.

The chain employs TRBV5-1 and TRBJ2-2, with TRBD2 as a possible D gene (6 bases). CDR3 size: 15 residues. Germline CDR1 SGHRS, CDR2 YFSETQ. V lost 4 bases and J lost 4, with 14 bases in between. In DNA form, the CDR3 reads TGCGCCAGCAGCGGAGAGCACGGGAGCACCGGGGAGCTGTTTTTT. Translated, it gives CASSGEHGSTGELFF. The entire variable domain, with the rest obtained from reference TRBV5-1 and TRBJ2-2, is as follows: KAGVTQTPRYLIKTRGQQVTLSCSPISGHRSVSWYQQTPGQGLQFLFEYFSETQRNKGNFPGRFSGRQFSNSRSEMNVSTLELGDSALYLCASSGEHGSTGELFFGEGSRLTVL.

This chain's CDR3 is CASRTGTGKAFF. The CDR3 region has the DNA TGTGCCAGCCGTACGGGGACAGGGAAAGCTTTCTTT. This rearrangement joins TRBV27 to TRBJ1-1; 9 bases are a match to TRBD1. J gave up 9 bases and V 8 bases, and 7 bases lay outside the gene matches. The germline CDR1 and CDR2 sequences are MNHEY and SMNVEV (reference sequence). The CDR3 is made up of 12 amino acids.

This clone has a handful of counts. V and J are TRBV2 and TRBJ1-5; 7 bases agree with TRBD1. The CDR3 contains 14 residues. After removal of 8 bases from V and 7 bases from J, the junction contained 11 bases not matched to a gene. The germline CDR1 and CDR2 sequences are SNHLY and FYNNEI. The CDR3 here is CASCTRGKGQPQHF. DNA for the CDR3: TGTGCCAGCTGTACCAGGGGGAAAGGGCAGCCCCAGCATTTT.

The gene calls are TRBV28 and TRBJ1-2; 12 bases match TRBD1. The CDR3 has 15 amino acids. Germline assignment: CDR1 MDHEN and CDR2 SYDVKM. Trimming at V came to 2 bases and at J to 6 bases, leaving 4 bases not matched to a gene. CDR3 bases: TGTGCCAGCAGTTTACTGGGGACAGGGGGCGATGGCTACACCTTC. Amino acids: CASSLLGTGGDGYTF.

The CDR3 region has the DNA TGTGCGACGTATAGGGGGGGTACTCTAACGTTCGAGCAGTACTTC. As protein: CATYRGGTLTFEQYF. The chain combines TRBV28 with TRBJ2-7; a weak D match, TRBD2 (7 bases). This CDR3 contains 15 residues. CDR1 and CDR2 (germline): MDHEN, SYDVKM.

The J gene is TRBJ2-2, the V gene TRBV5-1; TRBD1 matches at 9 bases. Unmatched junction bases numbered 6, after V lost 1 base and J lost 5 bases. CDR1 is SGHRS, CDR2 YFSETQ, per germline. The CDR3 is made up of 16 amino acids. The CDR3 spells CASSLSGQGATGELFF. CDR3 DNA sequence: TGCGCCAGCAGCTTGTCGGGACAGGGAGCGACCGGGGAGCTGTTTTTT.

The chain combines TRBV5-1 with TRBJ2-7, with D possibly TRBD1 on 6 matching bases. V lost 4 bases and J 6 bases, leaving 26 bases between the germline ends. In germline, CDR1 is SGHRS, CDR2 YFSETQ. CDR3 size: 17 residues. This chain's CDR3 is CASSPRAQTGRAVEQYF. CDR3 DNA sequence: TGCGCCAGCAGCCCGAGGGCCCAAACAGGGCGCGCGGTCGAGCAGTACTTC. Full variable domain (remainder filled in from reference TRBV5-1 and TRBJ2-7): KAGVTQTPRYLIKTRGQQVTLSCSPISGHRSVSWYQQTPGQGLQFLFEYFSETQRNKGNFPGRFSGRQFSNSRSEMNVSTLELGDSALYLCASSPRAQTGRAVEQYFGPGTRLTVT.

Concerning this clone itself: A read error may produce the germline difference seen at one junction end. V gene TRBV6-1 combines with J gene TRBJ1-2; unclear D gene. Germline values: CDR1 MNHNS, CDR2 SASEGT. The CDR3 runs to 14 residues. DNA for the CDR3: TGTGCCAGCAGTGAAGCCCGGGGTTACTACGGCTACACCTTC. It translates to CASSEARGYYGYTF.

The gene calls are TRBV7-3 and TRBJ2-7, with D uncertain. The CDR3 length is 13 residues. V was trimmed by 1 base and J by 4 bases, leaving 8 bases between them. Looked up from germline, CDR1 is SGHTA and CDR2 is FQGTGA. CDR3 DNA sequence: TGTGCCAGCAGCTTAAAGTCGGGTTACGAGCAGTACTTC. This sequence encodes CASSLKSGYEQYF.

This clone was seen more than once but under ten times. One end of the junction fails to match germline, which may point to a read error. The chain is built from TRBV7-2 and TRBJ2-7, with D possibly being TRBD1 (6 bases). This CDR3 comprises 16 residues. CDR1 and CDR2 (germline): SGHTA, FQGNSA. The CDR3 coding sequence is TGTGCCAGCAGCTTAGTTGGTCCAGGGGATTCCTCCGAGCAGTACTTC. Its protein is CASSLVGPGDSSEQYF.

J is TRBJ2-3 and V is TRBV18, with 8 nucleotides matching TRBD1. Germline trimming cut 3 bases from V and 5 bases from J; bases unmatched to any gene: 4. Germline V lookup: CDR1 KGHSH, CDR2 LQKENI. The length of the CDR3 is 14 residues. CDR3 protein: CASSPDRGQDTQYF. As DNA, the CDR3 is TGTGCCAGCTCACCTGACAGGGGTCAAGATACGCAGTATTTT.

This chain uses TRBV2 with TRBJ1-2; possibly TRBD1 for D (5 bases). The CDR3 has 12 amino acids. V was pared by 3 bases and J by 7 bases, with 9 bases between. Germline V CDR1 and CDR2: SNHLY, FYNNEI. CDR3 sequence reads: CASSDGGGGYTF. The DNA for the CDR3 is TGTGCCAGCAGTGACGGGGGTGGTGGCTACACCTTC.

This chain links TRBV30 with TRBJ1-5, with 11 bases matching TRBD1. With 1 base clipped from V and 6 bases from J, the junction kept 2 bases outside the gene matches. CDR1 is GTSNPN and CDR2 is SVGIG in the germline V gene (reference sequence). The CDR3 extends over 14 amino acids. This chain's CDR3 is CAWSGGQGGQPQHF. The DNA for the CDR3 is TGTGCCTGGAGTGGGGGACAGGGGGGTCAGCCCCAGCATTTT.

The chain recombines TRBV5-4 with TRBJ1-1, with D tentatively TRBD1 (5 bases). Germline V CDR1 and CDR2: SGHNT, YYREEE (reference sequence). This CDR3 is built from 15 residues. The V gene lost 0 bases and the J gene lost 0 bases, with 9 bases spanning the gap. CDR3 region: CASSLGQKLNTEAFF. The CDR3, as DNA: TGTGCCAGCAGCTTGGGACAGAAATTGAACACTGAAGCTTTCTTT.

The V call is TRBV7-8, the J call TRBJ1-1; TRBD1 agrees at 7 bases. After removal of 1 base from V and 9 bases from J, the junction contained 8 bases not matched to a gene. The V gene's germline CDR1 is SGHVS and CDR2 FQNEAQ. This CDR3 contains 14 residues. CDR3 loop: CASSLGQGEEKAFF. CDR3 sequence (DNA): TGTGCCAGCAGCTTAGGGCAGGGGGAGGAAAAAGCTTTCTTT.

The rearrangement uses TRBV7-8 and TRBJ1-4, with TRBD1 matching over 7 bases. The trim removed 2 bases at V and 8 bases at J, leaving 8 bases unmatched. Germline V gene sequence: CDR1 SGHVS, CDR2 FQNEAQ. The CDR3 has 15 residues. The CDR3 loop is CASSLRGRLVEKLFF. In DNA form, the CDR3 reads TGTGCCAGCAGCTTAAGGGGGCGCCTCGTCGAAAAACTGTTTTTT.

This chain links TRBV28 with TRBJ1-2, with TRBD1 identical over 9 bases. Germline CDR1 reads MDHEN; CDR2 reads SYDVKM. The V segment lost 2 bases and the J segment 5 bases; nucleotides outside the gene matches: 6. The CDR3 spans 15 residues. CDR3 region: CASSLGGTGSYGYTF. For the CDR3, the DNA is TGTGCCAGCAGTTTAGGTGGGACAGGGTCGTATGGCTACACCTTC.

The table lists this clone with a count of one. The chain uses TRBV29-1 and TRBJ2-7; 8 bases match TRBD1. The junction had 8 bases not matched to a gene; V was cut back by 4 bases and J by 6 bases. The CDR3 loop spans 13 amino acids. Germline V gene lookup returns CDR1 SQVTM and CDR2 ANQGSEA. The CDR3 reads CSVVTGATSEQYF. CDR3 in DNA: TGCAGCGTTGTGACAGGGGCGACGTCCGAGCAGTACTTC.

The chain links TRBV2 to TRBJ2-3; 11 nucleotides match TRBD2. The germline CDR1 and CDR2 sequences are SNHLY and FYNNEI. The V segment lost 2 bases and the J segment 4 bases; nucleotides outside the gene matches: 5. CDR3 length equals 16 residues. The CDR3 sequence is CASSESVSGGADTQYF. The CDR3 nucleotides are TGTGCCAGCAGTGAATCTGTTAGCGGGGGGGCAGATACGCAGTATTTT.

This chain's CDR3 is CASSRVPMQNTEAFF. The CDR3, as DNA: TGCGCCAGCAGCCGCGTGCCCATGCAGAACACTGAAGCTTTCTTT. The chain is built from TRBV4-1 and TRBJ1-1; D uncertain. From germline, CDR1 is MGHRA and CDR2 YSYEKL. Between the trimmed V and J ends, which lost 4 bases and 1 base, there was a span of 13 bases. The CDR3 extends over 15 amino acids.

This clone was seen a single time. This rearrangement joins TRBV5-4 to TRBJ2-5; 7 bases are shared with TRBD1. This CDR3 contains 13 residues. J lost 2 bases, V lost 3 bases, and 1 base had no gene match. CDR1 and CDR2 from the germline V gene are SGHNT and YYREEE (reference sequence). The CDR3 loop is CASSSGQQETQYF. As DNA, the CDR3 is TGTGCCAGCAGCTCGGGACAGCAAGAGACCCAGTACTTC.

The chain joins TRBV5-8 to TRBJ1-1; the D gene is possibly TRBD1 (6 bases). The CDR3 extends over 15 amino acids. The V gene's germline CDR1 is SGHTS and CDR2 YDEGEE. V was clipped by 1 base and J by 5 bases, with 15 bases between them. The CDR3 protein is CASSLHLGGLTEAFF. The CDR3 region has the DNA TGTGCCAGCAGCTTGCATTTAGGGGGTTTGACTGAAGCTTTCTTT.

This clone was found a few times. The rearrangement joins TRBV28 to TRBJ1-6, with TRBD1 matching 7 bases. Per the germline V gene, CDR1 is MDHEN and CDR2 is SYDVKM. This CDR3 is 14 amino acids long. V dropped 5 bases and J dropped 10; count of bases not matched to a gene: 8. CDR3 sequence: CASSTTTGRSPLHF. The CDR3 DNA reads TGTGCCAGCAGTACGACGACAGGGAGGTCACCCCTCCACTTT.

V and J are TRBV30 and TRBJ2-7; the match to TRBD1 covers 7 bases. The V gene end was trimmed by 3 bases and the J gene end by 5 bases; junction bases not matched to a gene: 10. The CDR3 has 14 residues. The germline CDR1 and CDR2 sequences are GTSNPN and SVGIG (reference sequence). Here the CDR3 DNA reads TGTGCCTGGAGAAGGGGGCGAGTATCCCACGAGCAGTACTTC. Its protein product is CAWRRGRVSHEQYF.

The V call is TRBV7-9, the J call TRBJ2-4; a possible D gene is TRBD1 (5 bases). This CDR3 has 14 amino acids. V was cut by 3 bases and J by 2 bases, with 8 bases left in between. Germline CDR1 and CDR2: SEHNR and FQNEAQ (reference sequence). This chain's CDR3 is CASSFRETKNIQYF. CDR3 nucleotide sequence: TGTGCCAGCAGCTTCAGGGAAACCAAAAACATTCAGTACTTC.